This TCR beta chain came from a study of blood T cell repertoires in COVID-19. Study at large: Material from acute and convalescent COVID-19 was sourced from the United States, Italy and Spain. The analysed material was cDNA or gDNA that came from T cells, B-cell-depleted T cells, or PBMCs.

The method was immunoSEQ multiplex PCR; TCRdb's version includes in-frame clones alone and lacks a portion of them. In the table there are approximately 220,000 clones, more than 80% of which are singletons. Study members were between about 18 and 95 years old and lived in fewer than 30 US regions. Participant-reported clinical history was the basis for cohort assignment. Germline V lookup: CDR1 PRHDT, CDR2 FYEKMQ (reference sequence). Trimming shortened V by 8 bases and J by 0 bases, and 11 bases separated the two germline ends. The CDR3 is 13 residues long. Sequenced sample: PBMCs or T cells enriched from blood (not recorded which). The chain carries TRBV13 and TRBJ2-7; TRBD2 is a possible D gene (5 bases). The source is a woman between 40 and 55 years old with acute COVID-19. CDR3 amino acids: CASRDYSSYEQYF. The CDR3 nucleotides are TGTGCCAGCCGAGACTATAGCTCCTACGAGCAGTACTTC.